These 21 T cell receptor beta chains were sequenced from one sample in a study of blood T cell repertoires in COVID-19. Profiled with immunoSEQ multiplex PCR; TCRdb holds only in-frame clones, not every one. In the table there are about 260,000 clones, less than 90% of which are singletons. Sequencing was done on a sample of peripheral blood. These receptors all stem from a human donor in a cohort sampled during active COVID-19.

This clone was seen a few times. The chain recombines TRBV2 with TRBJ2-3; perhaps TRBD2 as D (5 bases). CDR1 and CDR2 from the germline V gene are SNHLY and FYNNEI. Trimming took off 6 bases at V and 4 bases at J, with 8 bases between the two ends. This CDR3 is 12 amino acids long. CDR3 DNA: TGTGCCAGCAGGAAGGAGGCAGATACGCAGTATTTT. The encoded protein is CASRKEADTQYF.

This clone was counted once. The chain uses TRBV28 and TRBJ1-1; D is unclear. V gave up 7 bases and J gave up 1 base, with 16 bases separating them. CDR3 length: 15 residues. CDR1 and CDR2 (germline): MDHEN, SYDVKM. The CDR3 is CASIPGGIGNTEAFF. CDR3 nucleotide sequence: TGTGCCAGCATCCCGGGAGGGATCGGGAACACTGAAGCTTTCTTT. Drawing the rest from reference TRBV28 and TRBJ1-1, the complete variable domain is DVKVTQSSRYLVKRTGEKVFLECVQDMDHENMFWYRQDPGLGLRLIYFSYDVKMKEKGDIPEGYSVSREKKERFSLILESASTNQTSMYLCASIPGGIGNTEAFFGQGTRLTVV.

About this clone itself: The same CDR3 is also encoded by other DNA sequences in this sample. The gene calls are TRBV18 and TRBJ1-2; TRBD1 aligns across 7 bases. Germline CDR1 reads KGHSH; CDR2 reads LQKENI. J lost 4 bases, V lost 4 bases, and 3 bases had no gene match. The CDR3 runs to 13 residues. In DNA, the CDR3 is TGTGCCAGCTCACGGGGACAGATCTATGGCTACACCTTC. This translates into CASSRGQIYGYTF. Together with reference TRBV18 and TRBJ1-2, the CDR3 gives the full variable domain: NAGVMQNPRHLVRRRGQEARLRCSPMKGHSHVYWYRQLPEEGLKFMVYLQKENIIDESGMPKERFSAEFPKEGPSILRIQQVVRGDSAAYFCASSRGQIYGYTFGSGTRLTVV.

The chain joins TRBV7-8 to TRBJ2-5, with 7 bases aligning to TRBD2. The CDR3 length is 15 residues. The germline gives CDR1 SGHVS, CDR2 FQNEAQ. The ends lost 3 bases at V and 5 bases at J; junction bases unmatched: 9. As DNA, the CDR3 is TGTGCCAGCAGCTTGACAGCGGGACCGTGGGAGACCCAGTACTTC. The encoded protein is CASSLTAGPWETQYF.

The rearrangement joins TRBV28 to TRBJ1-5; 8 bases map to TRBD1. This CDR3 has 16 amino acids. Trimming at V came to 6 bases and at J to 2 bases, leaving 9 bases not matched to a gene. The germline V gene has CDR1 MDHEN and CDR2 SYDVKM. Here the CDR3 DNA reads TGTGCCAGCAGCGGGACAGGTGGCCCACGCAATCAGCCCCAGCATTTT. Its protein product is CASSGTGGPRNQPQHF.

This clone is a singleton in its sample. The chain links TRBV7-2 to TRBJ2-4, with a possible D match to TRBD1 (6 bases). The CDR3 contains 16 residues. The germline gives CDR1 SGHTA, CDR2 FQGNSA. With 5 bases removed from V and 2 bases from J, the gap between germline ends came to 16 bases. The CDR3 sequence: CASSPEGGLTKNIQYF. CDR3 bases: TGTGCCAGCAGCCCAGAAGGGGGTTTAACCAAAAACATTCAGTACTTC.

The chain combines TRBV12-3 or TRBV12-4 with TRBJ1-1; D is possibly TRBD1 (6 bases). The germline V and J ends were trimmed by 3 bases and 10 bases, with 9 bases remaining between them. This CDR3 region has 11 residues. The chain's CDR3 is CASSFGGAAFF. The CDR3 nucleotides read TGTGCCAGCAGTTTTGGGGGGGCAGCTTTCTTT.

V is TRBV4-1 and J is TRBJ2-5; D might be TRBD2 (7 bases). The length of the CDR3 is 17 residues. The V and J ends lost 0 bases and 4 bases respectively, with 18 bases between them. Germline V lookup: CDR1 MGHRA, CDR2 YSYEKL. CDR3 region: CASSQDPLEGGRETQYF. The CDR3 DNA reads TGCGCCAGCAGCCAAGATCCCCTCGAGGGGGGGAGAGAGACCCAGTACTTC.

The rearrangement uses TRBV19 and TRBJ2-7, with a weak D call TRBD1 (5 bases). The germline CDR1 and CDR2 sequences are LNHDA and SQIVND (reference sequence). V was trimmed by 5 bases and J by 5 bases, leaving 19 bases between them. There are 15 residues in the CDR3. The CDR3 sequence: CASSAGMSGLNEQYF. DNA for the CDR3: TGTGCCAGTAGTGCAGGGATGAGTGGGTTGAACGAGCAGTACTTC.

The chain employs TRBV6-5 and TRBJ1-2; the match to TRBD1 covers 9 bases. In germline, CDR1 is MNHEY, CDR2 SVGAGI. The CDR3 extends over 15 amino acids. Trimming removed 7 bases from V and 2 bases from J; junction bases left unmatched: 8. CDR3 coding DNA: TGTGCCAGCAACCCCACAGGGGGCGCGAACTATGGCTACACCTTC. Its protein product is CASNPTGGANYGYTF.

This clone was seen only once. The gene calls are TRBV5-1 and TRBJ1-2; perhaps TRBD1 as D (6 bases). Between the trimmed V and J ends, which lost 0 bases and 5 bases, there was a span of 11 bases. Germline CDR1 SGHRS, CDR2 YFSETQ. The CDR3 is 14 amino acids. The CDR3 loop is CASSLGVDSYGYTF. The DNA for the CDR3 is TGCGCCAGCAGCTTGGGGGTGGACAGTTATGGCTACACCTTC.

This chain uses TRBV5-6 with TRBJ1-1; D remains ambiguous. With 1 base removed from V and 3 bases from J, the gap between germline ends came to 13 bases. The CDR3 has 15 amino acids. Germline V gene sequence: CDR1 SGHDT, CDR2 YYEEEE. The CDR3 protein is CASSLRQFGDTEAFF. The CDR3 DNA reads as TGTGCCAGCAGCTTGAGGCAGTTCGGGGACACTGAAGCTTTCTTT. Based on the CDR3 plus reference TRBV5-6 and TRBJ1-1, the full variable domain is DAGVTQSPTHLIKTRGQQVTLRCSPKSGHDTVSWYQQALGQGPQFIFQYYEEEERQRGNFPDRFSGHQFPNYSSELNVNALLLGDSALYLCASSLRQFGDTEAFFGQGTRLTVV.

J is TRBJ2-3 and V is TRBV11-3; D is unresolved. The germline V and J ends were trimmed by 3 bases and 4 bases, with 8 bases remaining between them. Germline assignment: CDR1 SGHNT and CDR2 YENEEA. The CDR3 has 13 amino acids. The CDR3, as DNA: TGTGCCAGCAGCTTTTCGTTATCAGATACGCAGTATTTT. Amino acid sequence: CASSFSLSDTQYF.

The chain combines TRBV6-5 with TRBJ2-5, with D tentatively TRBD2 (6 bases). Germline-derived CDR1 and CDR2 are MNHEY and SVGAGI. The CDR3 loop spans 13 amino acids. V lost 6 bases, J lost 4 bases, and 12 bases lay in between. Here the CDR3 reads CASRRAGGETQYF. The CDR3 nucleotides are TGTGCCAGCAGGAGGGCCGGGGGAGAGACCCAGTACTTC.

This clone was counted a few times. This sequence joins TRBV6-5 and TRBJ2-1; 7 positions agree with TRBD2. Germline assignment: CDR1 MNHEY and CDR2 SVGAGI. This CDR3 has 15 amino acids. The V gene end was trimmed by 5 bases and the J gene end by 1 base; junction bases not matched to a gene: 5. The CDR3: CASSRAGESYNEQFF. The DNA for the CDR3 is TGTGCCAGCAGTCGGGCGGGAGAATCCTACAATGAGCAGTTCTTC.

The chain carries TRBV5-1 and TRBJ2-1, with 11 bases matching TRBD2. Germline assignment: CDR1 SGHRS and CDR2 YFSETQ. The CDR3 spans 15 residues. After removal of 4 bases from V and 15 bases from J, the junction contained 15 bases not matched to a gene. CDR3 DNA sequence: TGCGCCAGCAGCGGGTCTACTAGCGGGAGCACCGCTCGGTTCTTC. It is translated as CASSGSTSGSTARFF.

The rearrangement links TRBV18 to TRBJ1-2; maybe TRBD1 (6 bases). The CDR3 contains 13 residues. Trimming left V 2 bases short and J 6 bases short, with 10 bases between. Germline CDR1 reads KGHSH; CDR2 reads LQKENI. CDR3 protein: CASSPKQGDGYTF. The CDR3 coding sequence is TGTGCCAGCTCACCAAAACAGGGAGATGGCTACACCTTC.

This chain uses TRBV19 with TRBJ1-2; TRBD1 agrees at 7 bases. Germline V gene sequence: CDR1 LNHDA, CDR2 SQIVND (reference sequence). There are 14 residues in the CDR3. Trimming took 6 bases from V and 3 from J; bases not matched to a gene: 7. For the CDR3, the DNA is TGTGCCAGTAGGTTTTCCGACAGGGACTATGGCTACACCTTC. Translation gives CASRFSDRDYGYTF.

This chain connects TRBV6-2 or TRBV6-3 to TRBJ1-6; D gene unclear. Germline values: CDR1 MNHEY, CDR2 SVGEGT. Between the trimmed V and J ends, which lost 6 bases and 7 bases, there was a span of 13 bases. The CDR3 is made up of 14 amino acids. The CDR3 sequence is CASSETMDNSPLHF. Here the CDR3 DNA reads TGTGCCAGCAGCGAGACTATGGACAATTCACCCCTCCACTTT.

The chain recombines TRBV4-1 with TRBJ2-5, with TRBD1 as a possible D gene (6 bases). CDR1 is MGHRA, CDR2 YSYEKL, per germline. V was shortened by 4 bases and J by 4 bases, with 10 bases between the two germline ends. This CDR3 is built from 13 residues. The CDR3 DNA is TGCGCCAGCAGCCCAGGGGTTGGAGAGACCCAGTACTTC. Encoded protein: CASSPGVGETQYF.

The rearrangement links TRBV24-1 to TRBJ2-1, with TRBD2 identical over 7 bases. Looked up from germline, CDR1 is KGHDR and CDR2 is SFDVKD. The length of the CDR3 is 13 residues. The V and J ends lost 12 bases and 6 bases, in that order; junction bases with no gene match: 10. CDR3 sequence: CAGGAGVVNEQFF. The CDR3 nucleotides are TGTGCCGGCGGGGCGGGAGTAGTCAATGAGCAGTTCTTC.